This TCR beta chain was found in a study of blood T cells in healthy people across ages. Background on the study: About one barcoded beta molecule per two T cells was the capture yield of template switching.

A second about 7 to 12 cycle PCR used barcoded and J-beta primers. Each sample yielded at least 3 million CDR3-containing paired-end reads. TCRdb recomputed calls from the 5' RACE reads with MiXCR, one row per CDR3 protein. Altogether around 500,000 distinct CDR3 sequences are present, around a quarter being singletons, with the ten largest covering over 3.5%. V was clipped by 5 bases and J by 7 bases; unmatched bases: 7. The germline V gene encodes CDR1 KGHSH and CDR2 LQKENI. This CDR3 contains 13 residues. The data were also submitted as part of a second study, on T cells of mothers and their children. That investigation notes: Donors were three healthy Caucasian mothers and their six children.

The source is a boy aged 2-15 years in good health. V usage is TRBV18 and J usage is TRBJ2-7, with TRBD1 identical over 8 bases. Source material: blood. CDR3 DNA sequence: TGTGCCAGCTCATCGACAGGGGTACGGGAGCAGTACTTC. Protein: CASSSTGVREQYF.